The T cell receptor beta chain described here comes from a study of shared clonotypes between healthy human individuals. Regarding this clone: Its antigen is not known.

Cells designated naive CD8 were CD45RO-negative and were positively selected for CCR7, with terminally differentiated effector memory CD45RA+ cells excluded. Study results and caveats: A handful of donors shared 5% to 5.5% of their naive CD4 clonotypes. Among the subsets, naive ones generally showed larger estimated richness than memory ones.

The V gene end was trimmed by 4 bases and the J gene end by 5 bases; junction bases not matched to a gene: 6. The CDR3 is made up of 14 amino acids. Germline CDR1 is LGHNA and CDR2 is YNFKEQ. The method was immunoSEQ multiplex PCR; TCRdb's version includes in-frame clones alone and lacks a portion of them. This sample has under 600,000 clones, with 95% to 98% found just once. This TCR was sampled from a man between 25 and 39 years old in good health. The V call is TRBV4-2, the J call TRBJ2-7; TRBD2 matches 9 bases. The sample comprised naive CD8+ T cells sorted from blood. The CDR3 is CASSPGLARNEQYF. The CDR3 DNA follows: TGTGCCAGCAGCCCGGGACTAGCTAGGAACGAGCAGTACTTC.